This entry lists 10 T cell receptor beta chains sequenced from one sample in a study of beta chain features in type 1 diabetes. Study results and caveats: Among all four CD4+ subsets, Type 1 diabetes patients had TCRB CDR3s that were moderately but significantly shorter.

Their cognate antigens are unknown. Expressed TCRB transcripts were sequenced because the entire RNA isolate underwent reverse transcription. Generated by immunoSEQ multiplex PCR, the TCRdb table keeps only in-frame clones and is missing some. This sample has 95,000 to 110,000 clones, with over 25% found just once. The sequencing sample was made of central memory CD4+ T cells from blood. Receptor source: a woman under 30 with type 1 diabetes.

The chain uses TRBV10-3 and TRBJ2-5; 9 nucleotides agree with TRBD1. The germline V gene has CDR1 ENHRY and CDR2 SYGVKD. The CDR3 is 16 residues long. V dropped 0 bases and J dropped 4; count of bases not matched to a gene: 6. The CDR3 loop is CAISESEGQGVETQYF. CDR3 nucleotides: TGTGCCATCAGTGAGTCGGAGGGACAGGGTGTAGAGACCCAGTACTTC.

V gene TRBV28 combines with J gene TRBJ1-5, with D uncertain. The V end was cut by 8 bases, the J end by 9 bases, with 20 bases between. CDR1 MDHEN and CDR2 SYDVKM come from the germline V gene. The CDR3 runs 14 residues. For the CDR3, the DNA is TGTGCCAGCCGGCCTAGACCGCCCCCGGGGCCCCAGCATTTT. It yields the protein CASRPRPPPGPQHF.

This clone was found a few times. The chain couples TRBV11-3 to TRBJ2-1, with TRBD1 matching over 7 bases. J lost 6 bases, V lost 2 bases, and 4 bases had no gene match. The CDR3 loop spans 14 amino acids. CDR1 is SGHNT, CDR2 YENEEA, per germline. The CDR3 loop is CASSLLAGGNEQFF. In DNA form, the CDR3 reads TGTGCCAGCAGCTTATTGGCAGGGGGCAATGAGCAGTTCTTC.

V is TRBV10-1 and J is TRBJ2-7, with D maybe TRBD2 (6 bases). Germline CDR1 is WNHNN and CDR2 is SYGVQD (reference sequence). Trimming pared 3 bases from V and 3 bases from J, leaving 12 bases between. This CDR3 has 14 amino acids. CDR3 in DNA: TGCGCCAGCAGTGATGGCGGGGTGGGCTACGAGCAGTACTTC. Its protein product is CASSDGGVGYEQYF.

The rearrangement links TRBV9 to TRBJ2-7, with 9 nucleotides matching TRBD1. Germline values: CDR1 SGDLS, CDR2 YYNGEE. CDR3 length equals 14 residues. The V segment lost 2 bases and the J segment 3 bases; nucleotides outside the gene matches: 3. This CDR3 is CASSVSTGGYEQYF. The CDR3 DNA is TGTGCCAGCAGCGTCTCGACAGGGGGCTACGAGCAGTACTTC.

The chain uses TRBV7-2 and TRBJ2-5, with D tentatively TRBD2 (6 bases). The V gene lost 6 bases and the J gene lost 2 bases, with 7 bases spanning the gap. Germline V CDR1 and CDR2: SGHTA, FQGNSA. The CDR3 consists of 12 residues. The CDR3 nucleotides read TGTGCCAGCAGTCTAGCGCAAGAGACCCAGTACTTC. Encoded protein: CASSLAQETQYF.

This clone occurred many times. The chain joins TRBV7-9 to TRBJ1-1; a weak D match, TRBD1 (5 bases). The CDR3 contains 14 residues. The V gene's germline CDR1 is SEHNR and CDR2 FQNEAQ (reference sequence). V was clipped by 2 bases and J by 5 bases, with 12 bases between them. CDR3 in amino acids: CASSLPSGLTEAFF. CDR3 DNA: TGTGCCAGCAGCTTACCCTCAGGGCTTACTGAAGCTTTCTTT.

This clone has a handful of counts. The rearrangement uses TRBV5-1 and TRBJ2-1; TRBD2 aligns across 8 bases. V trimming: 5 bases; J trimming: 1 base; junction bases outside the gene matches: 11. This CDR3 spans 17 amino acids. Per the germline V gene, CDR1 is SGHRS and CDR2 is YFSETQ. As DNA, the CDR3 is TGCGCCAGCAGTCCCCTCAGGGCTAGCGGGTCCTACAATGAGCAGTTCTTC. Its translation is CASSPLRASGSYNEQFF.

The DNA of the CDR3 is TGTGCCAGCATCGGTACAGGGGGAAGTGTTGGCTACACCTTC. It is translated as CASIGTGGSVGYTF. This chain joins TRBV7-9 and TRBJ1-2, with 8 bases identical to TRBD1. CDR3 length equals 14 residues. Germline loops: CDR1 SEHNR, CDR2 FQNEAQ (reference sequence). V lost 7 bases to trimming and J lost 7 bases; unmatched junction nucleotides: 11.

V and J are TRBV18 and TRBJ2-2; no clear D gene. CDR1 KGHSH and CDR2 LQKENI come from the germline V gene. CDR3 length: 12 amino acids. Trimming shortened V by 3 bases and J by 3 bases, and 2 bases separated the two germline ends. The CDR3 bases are TGTGCCAGCTCACCCGACACCGGGGAGCTGTTTTTT. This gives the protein CASSPDTGELFF.